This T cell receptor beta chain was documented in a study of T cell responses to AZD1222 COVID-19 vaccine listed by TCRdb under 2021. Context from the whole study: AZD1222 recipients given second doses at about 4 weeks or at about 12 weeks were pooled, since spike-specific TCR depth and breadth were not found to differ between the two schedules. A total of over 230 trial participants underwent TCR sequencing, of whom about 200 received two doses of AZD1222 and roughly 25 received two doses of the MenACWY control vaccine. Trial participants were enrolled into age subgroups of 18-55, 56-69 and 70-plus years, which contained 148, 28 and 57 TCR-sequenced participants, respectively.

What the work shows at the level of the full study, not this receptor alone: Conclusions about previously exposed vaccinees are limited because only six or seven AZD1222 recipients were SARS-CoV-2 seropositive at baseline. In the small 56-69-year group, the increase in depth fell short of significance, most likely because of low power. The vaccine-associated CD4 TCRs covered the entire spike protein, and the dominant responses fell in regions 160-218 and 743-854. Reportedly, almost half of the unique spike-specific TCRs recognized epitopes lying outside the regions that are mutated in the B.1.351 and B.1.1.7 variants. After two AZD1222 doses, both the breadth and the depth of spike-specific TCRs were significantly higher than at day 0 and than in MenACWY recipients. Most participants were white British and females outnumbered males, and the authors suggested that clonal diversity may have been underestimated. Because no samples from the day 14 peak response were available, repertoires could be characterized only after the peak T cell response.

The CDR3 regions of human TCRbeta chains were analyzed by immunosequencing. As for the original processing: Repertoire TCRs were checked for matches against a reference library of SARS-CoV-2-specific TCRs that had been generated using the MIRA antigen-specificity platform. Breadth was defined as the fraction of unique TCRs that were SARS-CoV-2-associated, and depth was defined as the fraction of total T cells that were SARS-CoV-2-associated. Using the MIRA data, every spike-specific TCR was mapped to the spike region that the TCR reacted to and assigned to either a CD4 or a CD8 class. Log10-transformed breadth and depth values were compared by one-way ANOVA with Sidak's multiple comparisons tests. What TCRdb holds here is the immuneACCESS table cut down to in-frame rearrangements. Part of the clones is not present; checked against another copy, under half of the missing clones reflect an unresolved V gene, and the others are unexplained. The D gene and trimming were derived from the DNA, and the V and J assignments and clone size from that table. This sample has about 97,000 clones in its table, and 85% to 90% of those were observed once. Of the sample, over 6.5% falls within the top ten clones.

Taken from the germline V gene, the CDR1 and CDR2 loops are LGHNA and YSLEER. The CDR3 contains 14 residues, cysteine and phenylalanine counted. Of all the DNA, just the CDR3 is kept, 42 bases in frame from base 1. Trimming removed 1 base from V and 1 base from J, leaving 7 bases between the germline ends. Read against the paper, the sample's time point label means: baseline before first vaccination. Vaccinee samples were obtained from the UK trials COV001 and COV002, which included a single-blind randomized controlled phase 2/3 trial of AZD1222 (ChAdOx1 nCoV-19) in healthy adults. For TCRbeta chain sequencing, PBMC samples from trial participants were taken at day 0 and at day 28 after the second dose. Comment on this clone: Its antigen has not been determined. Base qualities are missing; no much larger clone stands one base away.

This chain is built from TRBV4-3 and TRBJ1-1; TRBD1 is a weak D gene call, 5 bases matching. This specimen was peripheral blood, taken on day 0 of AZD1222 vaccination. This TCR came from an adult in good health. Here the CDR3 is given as CASSQGRANTEAFF. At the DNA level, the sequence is TGCGCCAGCAGCCAAGGCAGGGCGAACACTGAAGCTTTCTTT.